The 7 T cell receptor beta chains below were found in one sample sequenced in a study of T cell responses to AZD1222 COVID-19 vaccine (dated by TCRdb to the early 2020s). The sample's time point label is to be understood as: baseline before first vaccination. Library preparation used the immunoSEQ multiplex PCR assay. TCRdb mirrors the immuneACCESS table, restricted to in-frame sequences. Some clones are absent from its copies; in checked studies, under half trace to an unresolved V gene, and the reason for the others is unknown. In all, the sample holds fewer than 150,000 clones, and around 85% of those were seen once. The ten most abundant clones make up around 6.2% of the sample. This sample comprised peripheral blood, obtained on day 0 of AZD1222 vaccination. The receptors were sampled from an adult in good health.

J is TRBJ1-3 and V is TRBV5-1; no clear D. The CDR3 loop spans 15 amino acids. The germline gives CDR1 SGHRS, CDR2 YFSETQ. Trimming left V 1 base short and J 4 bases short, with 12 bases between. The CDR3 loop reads CASSLSGSQGNTIYF. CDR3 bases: TGCGCCAGCAGCTTGTCGGGCAGCCAAGGAAACACCATATATTTT.

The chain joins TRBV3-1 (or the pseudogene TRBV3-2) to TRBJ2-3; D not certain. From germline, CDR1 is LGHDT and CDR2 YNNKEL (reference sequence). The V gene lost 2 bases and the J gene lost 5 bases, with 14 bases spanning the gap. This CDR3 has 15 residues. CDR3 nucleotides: TGTGCCAGCAGCCAAAAGTGGCCGGAACGAGATACGCAGTATTTT. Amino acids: CASSQKWPERDTQYF.

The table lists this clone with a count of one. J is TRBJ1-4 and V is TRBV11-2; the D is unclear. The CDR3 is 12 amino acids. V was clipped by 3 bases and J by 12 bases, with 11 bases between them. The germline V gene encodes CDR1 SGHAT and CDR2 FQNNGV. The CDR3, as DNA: TGTGCCAGCAGCTTTGTCGGGGATGAACTGTTTTTT. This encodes CASSFVGDELFF.

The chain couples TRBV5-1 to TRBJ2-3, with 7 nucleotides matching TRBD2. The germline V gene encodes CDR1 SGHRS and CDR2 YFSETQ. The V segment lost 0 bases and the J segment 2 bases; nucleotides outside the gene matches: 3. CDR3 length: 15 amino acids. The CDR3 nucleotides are TGCGCCAGCAGCTTGGGGGAGGGCTTCACAGATACGCAGTATTTT. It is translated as CASSLGEGFTDTQYF.

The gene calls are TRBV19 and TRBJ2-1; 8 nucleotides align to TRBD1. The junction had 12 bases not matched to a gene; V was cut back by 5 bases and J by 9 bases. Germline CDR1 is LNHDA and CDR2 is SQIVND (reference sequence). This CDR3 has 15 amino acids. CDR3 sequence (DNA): TGTGCCAGTAGTGTCGGACAGGGAGAGCGTGTTGAGCAGTTCTTC. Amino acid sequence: CASSVGQGERVEQFF.

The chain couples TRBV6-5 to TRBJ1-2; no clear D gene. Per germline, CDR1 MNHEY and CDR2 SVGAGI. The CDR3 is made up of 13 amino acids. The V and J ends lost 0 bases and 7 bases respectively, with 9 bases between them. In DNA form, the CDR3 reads TGTGCCAGCAGTTACTCGGCCCTGTCTGGCTACACCTTC. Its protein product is CASSYSALSGYTF.

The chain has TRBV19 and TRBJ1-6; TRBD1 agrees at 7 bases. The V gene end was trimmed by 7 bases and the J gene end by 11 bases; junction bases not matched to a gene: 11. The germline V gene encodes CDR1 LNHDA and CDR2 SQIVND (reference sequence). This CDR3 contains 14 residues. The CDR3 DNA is TGTGCCAGTACCTCAGACAGGGTGGTTACACCCCTCCACTTT. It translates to CASTSDRVVTPLHF.